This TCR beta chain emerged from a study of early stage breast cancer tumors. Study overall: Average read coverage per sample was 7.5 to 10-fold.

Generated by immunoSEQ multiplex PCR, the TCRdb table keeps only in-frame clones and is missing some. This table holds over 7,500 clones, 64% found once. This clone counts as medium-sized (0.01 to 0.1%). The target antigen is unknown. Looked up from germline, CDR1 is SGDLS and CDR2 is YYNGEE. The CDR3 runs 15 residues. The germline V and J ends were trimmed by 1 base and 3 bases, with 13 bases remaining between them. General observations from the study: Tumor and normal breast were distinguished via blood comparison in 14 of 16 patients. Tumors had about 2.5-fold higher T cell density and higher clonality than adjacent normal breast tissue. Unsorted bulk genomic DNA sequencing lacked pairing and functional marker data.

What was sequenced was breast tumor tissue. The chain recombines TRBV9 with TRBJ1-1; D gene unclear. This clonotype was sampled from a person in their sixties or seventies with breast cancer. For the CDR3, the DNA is TGTGCCAGCAGCGTAACCCAAGGGAGTCACACTGAAGCTTTCTTT. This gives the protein CASSVTQGSHTEAFF.